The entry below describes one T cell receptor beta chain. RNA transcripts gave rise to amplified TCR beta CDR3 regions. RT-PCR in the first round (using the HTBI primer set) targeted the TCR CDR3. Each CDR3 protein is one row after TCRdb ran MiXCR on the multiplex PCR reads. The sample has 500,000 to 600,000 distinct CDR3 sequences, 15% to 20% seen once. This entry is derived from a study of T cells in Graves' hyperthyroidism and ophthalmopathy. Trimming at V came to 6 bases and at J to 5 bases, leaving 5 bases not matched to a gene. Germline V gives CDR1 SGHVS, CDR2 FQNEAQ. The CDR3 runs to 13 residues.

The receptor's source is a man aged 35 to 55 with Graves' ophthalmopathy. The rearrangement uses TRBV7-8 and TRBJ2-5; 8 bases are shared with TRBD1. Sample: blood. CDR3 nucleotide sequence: TGTGCCAGCAGTCAGGGGGCGGGGGAGACCCAGTACTTC. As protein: CASSQGAGETQYF.